This is a list of T cell receptor beta chains from one sample in a study of graft-versus-host responses after intestinal transplantation. Measured with immunoSEQ multiplex PCR; TCRdb has only the in-frame clones, and not every one. The data hold fewer than 75,000 clones, with 70% to 90% observed a single time. Sequencing was performed on PBMCs, taken 26 days after transplant. These receptors were collected from a human patient who received an intestinal transplant, so some T cells may come from the graft donor. Each CDR3 is given with its conserved first and last residue. The D gene is left open where the match is weak. Not every row has a clone size; where given, it reads once, few, many or a size class.

J: TRBJ1-6; V: TRBV30; D: NA; size: NA; DNA: TGTGCCTGGAGTGTAGGTTCGGGGGGCACCTATAATTCACCCCTCCACTTT; CDR3: CAWSVGSGGTYNSPLHF
J: TRBJ1-5; V: TRBV28; D: NA; size: once; DNA: TGTGCCAGCAGTTTAAGCCATCAGCCCCAGCATTTT; CDR3: CASSLSHQPQHF
J: TRBJ1-1; V: TRBV19; D: TRBD1; size: NA; DNA: TGTGCCAGTAGTCTAGGACAGGGTTCGGGAATGAACACTGAAGCTTTCTTT; CDR3: CASSLGQGSGMNTEAFF
J: TRBJ2-1; V: TRBV7-9; D: TRBD2; size: NA; DNA: TGTGCCAGCAGCTTTAGTACTAGCGTCGACAATGAGCAGTTCTTC; CDR3: CASSFSTSVDNEQFF
J: TRBJ2-7; V: TRBV5-1; D: TRBD1; size: NA; DNA: TGCGCCAGCAGCGCGACAGGGTACGAGCAGTACTTC; CDR3: CASSATGYEQYF
J: TRBJ2-2; V: TRBV6-4; D: NA; size: few; DNA: TGTGCCAGCAGTGAGACCGGGGGGAACACCGGGGAGCTGTTTTTT; CDR3: CASSETGGNTGELFF
J: TRBJ2-3; V: TRBV9; D: NA; size: NA; DNA: TGTGCCAGCAGCGTAAGTGGAGGGGAGGCAGATACGCAGTATTTT; CDR3: CASSVSGGEADTQYF
J: TRBJ1-1; V: TRBV29-1; D: NA; size: NA; DNA: TGCAGCGCTGGCGGGGGAGCTTTCTTT; CDR3: CSAGGGAFF
J: TRBJ2-6; V: TRBV27; D: NA; size: NA; DNA: TGTGCCAGCGGGGCTGGCGGGGCCAACGTCCTGACTTTC; CDR3: CASGAGGANVLTF
J: TRBJ2-1; V: TRBV27; D: NA; size: NA; DNA: TGTGCCAGCAGTCCCCTACCCTTGGATGAGCAGTTCTTC; CDR3: CASSPLPLDEQFF
J: TRBJ2-3; V: TRBV28; D: NA; size: once; DNA: TGTGCCAGCAGTATCCCCCACACAGATACGCAGTATTTT; CDR3: CASSIPHTDTQYF
J: TRBJ1-2; V: TRBV6-1; D: NA; size: NA; DNA: TGTGCCAGCACTCCCTCGAAGTCAGCTAACTATGGCTACACCTTC; CDR3: CASTPSKSANYGYTF
J: TRBJ2-3; V: TRBV12-5; D: TRBD1; size: NA; DNA: TGTGCTAGTGCTGACAGGGGACACACAGATACGCAGTATTTT; CDR3: CASADRGHTDTQYF
J: TRBJ2-1; V: TRBV29-1; D: NA; size: NA; DNA: TGCAGCGTGGAACAGGGCTCCTACAATGAGCAGTTCTTC; CDR3: CSVEQGSYNEQFF
J: TRBJ2-1; V: TRBV2; D: TRBD2; size: NA; DNA: TGTGCCAGCAGTCAATCTACCCTAGCGGGGAACTACAATGAGCAGTTCTTC; CDR3: CASSQSTLAGNYNEQFF
J: TRBJ1-1; V: TRBV6-1; D: NA; size: NA; DNA: TGTGCCAGCAGTGAAAGTATTCAAGGGGAGGAGACGTCGGACACTGAAGCTTTCTTT; CDR3: CASSESIQGEETSDTEAFF
J: TRBJ1-6; V: TRBV28; D: NA; size: NA; DNA: TGTGCCAGCAGTTTGCCGGACAGCGCGAGCTCCTATAATTCACCCCTCCACTTT; CDR3: CASSLPDSASSYNSPLHF
J: TRBJ2-1; V: TRBV6-6; D: NA; size: NA; DNA: TGTGCCAGCACCCCAAACAATGAGCAGTTCTTC; CDR3: CASTPNNEQFF
J: TRBJ2-7; V: TRBV2; D: TRBD2; size: NA; DNA: TGTGCCAGCAGTGGGGCGGGAGCGGGAGGCAGGTACGAGCAGTACTTC; CDR3: CASSGAGAGGRYEQYF
J: TRBJ2-7; V: TRBV4-1; D: TRBD1; size: NA; DNA: TGCGCCAGCAGCCCGTACAGGGGCCGGGGGCAGTACTTC; CDR3: CASSPYRGRGQYF
J: TRBJ2-5; V: TRBV5-1; D: TRBD1; size: NA; DNA: TGCGCCAGCAGCGTGGGACAGGGGGGTTCAGAGACCCAGTACTTC; CDR3: CASSVGQGGSETQYF
J: TRBJ1-2; V: TRBV19; D: NA; size: NA; DNA: TGTGCCAGTAGTCAGGAGGGCTATGGCTACACCTTC; CDR3: CASSQEGYGYTF
J: TRBJ2-3; V: TRBV9; D: TRBD2; size: NA; DNA: TGTGCCAGCAGCGAGGGACTAGCGGTCGCAGATACGCAGTATTTT; CDR3: CASSEGLAVADTQYF
J: TRBJ2-2; V: TRBV2; D: NA; size: NA; DNA: TGTGCCACAAGCATGGTCGCCGGGGAGCTGTTTTTT; CDR3: CATSMVAGELFF
J: TRBJ2-1; V: TRBV5-6; D: NA; size: once; DNA: TGTGCCAGCAGGCTTAGCTCCTACAATGAGCAGTTCTTC; CDR3: CASRLSSYNEQFF
J: TRBJ1-2; V: TRBV6-1; D: TRBD1; size: once; DNA: TGTGCCAGCAGCGTGACAGGGGGAGACTATGGCTACACCTTC; CDR3: CASSVTGGDYGYTF
J: TRBJ2-1; V: TRBV7-9; D: TRBD2; size: once; DNA: TGTGCCAGCAGCCCGACTAGCGTCTCCTACAATGAGCAGTTCTTC; CDR3: CASSPTSVSYNEQFF
J: TRBJ1-2; V: TRBV4-1; D: NA; size: NA; DNA: TGCGCCAGCAGCCAAGTAGAACGAGACTATGGCTACACCTTC; CDR3: CASSQVERDYGYTF
J: TRBJ1-5; V: TRBV5-1; D: NA; size: NA; DNA: TGCGCCAGCAGAGAAGCGGGTGACAATCAGCCCCAGCATTTT; CDR3: CASREAGDNQPQHF
J: TRBJ1-4; V: TRBV2; D: TRBD1; size: once; DNA: TGTGCCAGCACGCCCCGGGACAGAGACGAAAAACTGTTTTTT; CDR3: CASTPRDRDEKLFF
J: TRBJ1-4; V: TRBV6-5; D: TRBD1; size: NA; DNA: TGTGCCAGCAGCACCTCCAGGGGGCTCGGGGAAAAACTGTTTTTT; CDR3: CASSTSRGLGEKLFF
J: TRBJ2-1; V: TRBV4-1; D: TRBD2; size: NA; DNA: TGCGCCAGCAGCCAAGATGGGGGGGTTTCGGATGAGCAGTTCTTC; CDR3: CASSQDGGVSDEQFF
J: TRBJ1-1; V: TRBV5-1; D: NA; size: NA; DNA: TGCGCCAGCAGCTTGGTAGGGGACTGGGGTTCGGCTTTCTTT; CDR3: CASSLVGDWGSAFF
J: TRBJ2-7; V: TRBV28; D: TRBD1; size: NA; DNA: TGTGCCAGCAGTATCTATGATCGACAGGGCAGCGTCTACGAGCAGTACTTC; CDR3: CASSIYDRQGSVYEQYF
J: TRBJ2-7; V: TRBV7-9; D: TRBD2; size: NA; DNA: TGTGCCAGCAGCTTAGGGGGACTAGCGGGGTCCTACGAGCAGTACTTC; CDR3: CASSLGGLAGSYEQYF
J: TRBJ2-1; V: TRBV29-1; D: TRBD2; size: NA; DNA: TGCAGCGTTGCACTAGCGGGAGAGGGTGAGCAGTTCTTC; CDR3: CSVALAGEGEQFF
J: TRBJ1-4; V: TRBV7-9; D: NA; size: NA; DNA: TGTGCCAGCAGCTTAGAGGGTCCTCGGGGGGGAAAACTGTTTTTT; CDR3: CASSLEGPRGGKLFF
J: TRBJ1-5; V: TRBV25-1; D: NA; size: NA; DNA: TGTGCCACCAGAGACGGGAGCAATCAGCCCCAGCATTTT; CDR3: CATRDGSNQPQHF
J: TRBJ1-4; V: TRBV6-1; D: NA; size: NA; DNA: TGTGCCAGCAGTCTGACAGGTGCCAATGAAAAACTGTTTTTT; CDR3: CASSLTGANEKLFF
J: TRBJ2-1; V: TRBV29-1; D: NA; size: NA; DNA: TGCAGCGTTATCGCGGGGGCCCGGAGCGTAGAGCAGTTCTTC; CDR3: CSVIAGARSVEQFF
J: TRBJ2-5; V: TRBV27; D: TRBD1; size: NA; DNA: TGTGCCAGCAGTTTAAGGCAGGGGGCGATAGGAGAGACCCAGTACTTC; CDR3: CASSLRQGAIGETQYF
J: TRBJ2-1; V: TRBV27; D: TRBD2; size: few; DNA: TGTGCCAGCAGTGTACTTAGCGGGGGGGCCGGTGAGCAGTTCTTC; CDR3: CASSVLSGGAGEQFF
J: TRBJ2-7; V: TRBV4-1; D: NA; size: NA; DNA: TGCGCCAGCAGCCAAGGTCTAGGCTACGAGCAGTACTTC; CDR3: CASSQGLGYEQYF
J: TRBJ2-6; V: TRBV4-1; D: NA; size: few; DNA: TGCGCCAGCAGCCCCCTCTTTGGGGCCAACGTCCTGACTTTC; CDR3: CASSPLFGANVLTF
J: TRBJ2-7; V: TRBV27; D: NA; size: NA; DNA: TGTGCCAGCAGTTCACAGGTCGGAACCTACGAGCAGTACTTC; CDR3: CASSSQVGTYEQYF
J: TRBJ1-5; V: TRBV15; D: NA; size: once; DNA: TGTGCCACCAGCAGCAAACCGGACAGCAGCAATCAGCCCCAGCATTTT; CDR3: CATSSKPDSSNQPQHF
J: TRBJ2-5; V: TRBV2; D: TRBD1; size: NA; DNA: TGTGCCAGCAGTGTCGAGACAGGGGGTCAAGAGACCCAGTACTTC; CDR3: CASSVETGGQETQYF
J: TRBJ2-1; V: TRBV5-1; D: TRBD2; size: NA; DNA: TGCGCCAGCAGGTCGCCTCTAGCGGGGGGAAGCTCCTACAATGAGCAGTTCTTC; CDR3: CASRSPLAGGSSYNEQFF
J: TRBJ1-2; V: TRBV6-6; D: TRBD1; size: NA; DNA: TGTGCCAGCAGTACCAGACAGGGGGCAAAGGGTGGCTACACCTTC; CDR3: CASSTRQGAKGGYTF
J: TRBJ2-5; V: TRBV28; D: TRBD2; size: NA; DNA: TGTGCCAGCAGCCCGCTCGGGGGGGAGACCCAGTACTTC; CDR3: CASSPLGGETQYF
J: TRBJ1-3; V: TRBV2; D: NA; size: NA; DNA: TGTGCCAGCAGGGCGGGTTCCTCTGGAAACACCATATATTTT; CDR3: CASRAGSSGNTIYF
J: TRBJ2-7; V: TRBV6-6; D: TRBD1; size: once; DNA: TGTGCCAGTACCCCGGGACAGGTTTACGAGCAGTACTTC; CDR3: CASTPGQVYEQYF
J: TRBJ2-2; V: TRBV19; D: NA; size: NA; DNA: TGTGCCAGTAGCAGAACGGGGACCGGGGAGCTGTTTTTT; CDR3: CASSRTGTGELFF
J: TRBJ2-3; V: TRBV29-1; D: TRBD1; size: once; DNA: TGCAGCGTTGAAGTCGGGACAGGGGGCACAGATACGCAGTATTTT; CDR3: CSVEVGTGGTDTQYF
J: TRBJ2-1; V: TRBV12-5; D: NA; size: once; DNA: TGTGCTAGTGGTTGGGGGGACGCGGGGCGCCTTTACAATGAGCAGTTCTTC; CDR3: CASGWGDAGRLYNEQFF
J: TRBJ2-5; V: TRBV7-9; D: NA; size: NA; DNA: TGTGCCAGCAGCCAGCAGGGGATAGAGACCCAGTACTTC; CDR3: CASSQQGIETQYF
J: TRBJ1-4; V: TRBV2; D: NA; size: NA; DNA: TGTGCCAGCACTCGACCCCGACAGGTCCCCTCTCCAACTAATGAAAAACTGTTTTTT; CDR3: CASTRPRQVPSPTNEKLFF
J: TRBJ2-7; V: TRBV15; D: TRBD1; size: NA; DNA: TGTGCCACCACCATCCGTCCGGGACAGGGAACGCACGAGCAGTACTTC; CDR3: CATTIRPGQGTHEQYF
J: TRBJ2-7; V: TRBV5-4; D: NA; size: NA; DNA: TGTGCCAGCAGCCCACATATAGCGGCTAGTGCCGAGCAGTACTTC; CDR3: CASSPHIAASAEQYF